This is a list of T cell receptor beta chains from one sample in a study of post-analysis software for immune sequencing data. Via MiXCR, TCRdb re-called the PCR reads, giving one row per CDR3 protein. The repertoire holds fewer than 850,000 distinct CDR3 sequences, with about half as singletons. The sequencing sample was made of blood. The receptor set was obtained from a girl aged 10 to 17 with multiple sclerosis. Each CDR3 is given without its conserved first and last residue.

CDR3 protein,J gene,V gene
AVKKQNYGYT,TRBJ1-2,TRBV10-3
ASSPRTGNTYEQY,TRBJ2-7,TRBV7-2
ASSQVHSPDGPYEQY,TRBJ2-7,TRBV4-1
ASSPLNRVNT,TRBJ1-2,TRBV6-1
ASSLGAIPGGHNEQF,TRBJ2-1,TRBV7-3
ASSEGNYAGGQF,TRBJ2-1,TRBV9
SCGSREGTDTQY,TRBJ2-3,TRBV29-1
ASSLTSGRLDTQY,TRBJ2-3,TRBV7-2
SALMLQGAYEQY,NA,TRBV20-1
ATSPDRAASNEQF,TRBJ2-1,TRBV15
ASRPGPGGETQY,TRBJ2-5,TRBV27
ASSYSRVSYNEQF,TRBJ2-1,TRBV6-5
ASHAGTSYEQY,TRBJ2-7,TRBV27
SAPPGPNYGYT,TRBJ1-2,TRBV20-1
ASSLDGLADTDTQY,TRBJ2-3,TRBV5-1
SASSLQVADTEAF,TRBJ1-1,TRBV20-1
SGTDRLRYNEQF,TRBJ2-1,TRBV29-1
ASSTTGVGEQY,TRBJ2-7,TRBV12-3/TRBV12-4
ASQDGQTDTQY,TRBJ2-3,TRBV5-5
SAHLAGEKTQY,TRBJ2-5,TRBV20-1
ASSTGLAASGANVLT,TRBJ2-6,TRBV25-1
ASSQRLANSYNEQF,TRBJ2-1,TRBV4-3
ASSYEGDPTDTQY,TRBJ2-3,TRBV6-2/TRBV6-3
ASSDVSGYGYT,TRBJ1-2,TRBV25-1
SARDPRGGRPDTQY,TRBJ2-3,TRBV20-1
ATSDLGTGPYNEQF,TRBJ2-1,TRBV24-1
ASSPAGLAAYNEQF,TRBJ2-1,TRBV5-1
SALGPNNYGYT,TRBJ1-2,TRBV20-1
ASSQEGAVIYNEQF,TRBJ2-1,TRBV4-3
AISESCFYCSYNEQF,TRBJ2-1,TRBV10-3
ASSPTSKGIQY,TRBJ2-4,TRBV27
SAVVTTSTDTQY,TRBJ2-3,TRBV20-1
ATSRGDPSSYNEQF,TRBJ2-1,TRBV15
ASSLGRQGDWNEQY,NA,TRBV7-9
ASSRYGYEQY,TRBJ2-7,TRBV27
ASSPSLAQGARGYT,TRBJ1-2,TRBV12-3/TRBV12-4
ASSSFSGGGSYEQY,TRBJ2-7,TRBV28
SVVPPGTDYGYT,TRBJ1-2,TRBV29-1
ASTLKDGYT,TRBJ1-2,TRBV6-6
ATSRDSSPADTQY,TRBJ2-3,TRBV15
ASRLAQLSYNEQF,TRBJ2-1,TRBV6-5
ASSFPSRADTQY,TRBJ2-3,TRBV7-2
SARQGGGYTDTQY,TRBJ2-3,TRBV20-1
ASREGQPQH,TRBJ1-5,TRBV2
ASSQALGGGHRAEKLF,TRBJ1-4,TRBV4-2
SARDEEQY,TRBJ2-4,TRBV20-1
ASSYMVLGTADSPLH,TRBJ1-6,TRBV12-3/TRBV12-4
ASSRTGTGEQY,NA,TRBV9
ASSYRINQPQH,TRBJ1-5,TRBV12-3/TRBV12-4
ASSLRQGGNYGYT,TRBJ1-2,TRBV12-3/TRBV12-4
ASSLGPGLTSDTQY,TRBJ2-3,TRBV13
ASSQDEVVAGGGNEQF,TRBJ2-1,TRBV4-1
ASSYGGMQETQY,TRBJ2-5,TRBV6-5
SAPMNEQF,TRBJ2-1,TRBV20-1
ASSLVFTGSSYEQY,TRBJ2-7,TRBV27
AWSVQMNTEAF,TRBJ1-1,TRBV30
SVEELLNEQF,TRBJ2-1,TRBV29-1
ASSYSVTGYEQY,TRBJ2-7,TRBV6-2/TRBV6-3
ASSLQRTGTQY,TRBJ2-3,TRBV7-3
ASSPREREKGEQF,TRBJ2-1,TRBV5-4